This T cell receptor (beta chain) stems from a study of blood T cell repertoires in COVID-19 (dated by TCRdb to 2020 to 2021). At the level of the whole study: The collaborator samples originated in the United States, Italy and Spain and spanned the acute and convalescent phases of COVID-19. The material from the prospective study consisted of cDNA or gDNA derived from T cells, B-cell-depleted T cells, or PBMCs. Subjects who had been exposed to COVID-19, were actively infected with it, or had recovered from it provided the deeply sampled blood TCRbeta repertoires that made up the dataset. A de-identified subject ID, COVID-19 status, age in years and sex were almost always included in the sample metadata. The samples were drawn from two sources: the first 160 participants of the ongoing ImmuneRACE study, and 1,254 subjects contributed by 6 global collaborators. The repertoires were made available in a free public database intended to serve as a resource for research on the immune response to SARS-CoV-2. HLA class I and class II types, where available, came from metadata supplied by the sample provider rather than from assay-based typing. The paper as a whole reports these results and caveats: The amount of clinical and demographic metadata varied by source and participant and was provided uncurated.

Whole blood was collected in K2EDTA tubes by collaborating institutions according to the institutions' own protocols. Collaborator samples were shipped for TCRbeta analysis as frozen whole blood, isolated PBMCs, or DNA extracted from either sample type. V drops 5 bases and J drops 3 bases, leaving 16 bases in between. From the cysteine up to the phenylalanine, the CDR3 has a length of 15 residues. Only CDR3 DNA remains: 45 bases, in frame from the first base. The germline V gene provides CDR1 MDHEN and CDR2 SYDVKM. TCRbeta CDR3 regions were amplified from genomic DNA using the immunoSEQ Assay, a bias-controlled multiplex PCR. Turning to the authors' computational methods: The number of nucleated cells in each sample was estimated from the amplification of reference gene primers within the assay. Sequence reads were collapsed and filtered to measure the absolute abundance of every unique TCRbeta CDR3 rearrangement. Productive Simpson clonality was computed per sample as the square root of Simpson's diversity index over productive rearrangements. The table comes from immuneACCESS by way of TCRdb, which keeps in-frame sequences with V and J called. Part of the clones is missing from these tables; in studies checked, under half for an unresolved V gene and the rest for unknown reasons. Clonal size and the V and J genes are those of that table, whereas D and trimming came from the DNA. The sample yields roughly 97,000 clones; almost 85% were counted once. Roughly 10% of the sample comes from the top ten.

Concerning this clone: Its recognized antigen is unknown. Per-base quality was not reported, and no clone a single base away is much larger than it.

The sequence came from an older man with acute or convalescent COVID-19. Material for sequencing was peripheral blood. The rearrangement joined TRBV28 to TRBJ2-5, and TRBD2 may be the D gene, going by 5 matching bases. The nucleotide sequence reads as follows: TGTGCCAGCAGTCCCTCGGGGTGGGGAGAAGAGACCCAGTACTTC. Its coded protein is CASSPSGWGEETQYF.